One and the same sample provided the 32 T cell receptor beta chains below, sequenced in a study of T cell responses to AZD1222 COVID-19 vaccine. Method: immunoSEQ multiplex PCR; TCRdb's copy keeps in-frame clones and lacks some. Of roughly 80,000 clones detected, around 90% appear once; the ten largest clones hold more than 4%. The sequenced sample was peripheral blood, obtained on day 0 of AZD1222 vaccination. Source of these receptors: an adult in good health.

The chain couples TRBV9 to TRBJ1-2; 10 positions agree with TRBD1. This CDR3 has 15 residues. CDR1 is SGDLS and CDR2 is YYNGEE in the germline V gene. Trimming took 2 bases from V and 4 from J; bases not matched to a gene: 5. As DNA, the CDR3 is TGTGCCAGCAGCGTTGGGGACAGGGGAGGCTATGGCTACACCTTC. Translated: CASSVGDRGGYGYTF. The whole variable domain, filled in from reference TRBV9 and TRBJ1-2, reads DSGVTQTPKHLITATGQRVTLRCSPRSGDLSVYWYQQSLDQGLQFLIQYYNGEERAKGNILERFSAQQFPDLHSELNLSSLELGDSALYFCASSVGDRGGYGYTFGSGTRLTVV.

The chain has TRBV23-1 and TRBJ1-1, with 8 bases identical to TRBD1. TRBV23-1 is an open reading frame, and its role is uncertain. With 4 bases clipped from V and 2 bases from J, the junction kept 9 bases outside the gene matches. The CDR3 spans 16 residues. This CDR3 reads CASSLSYRGGNTEAFF. The CDR3 DNA follows: TGCGCCAGCAGTCTTTCCTACAGGGGGGGAAACACTGAAGCTTTCTTT.

The V and J genes are TRBV6-2 or TRBV6-3 and TRBJ1-6, with D perhaps matching TRBD1 (5 bases). CDR3 size: 15 residues. V lost 2 bases, J lost 6 bases, and 11 bases lay in between. The germline V gene has CDR1 MNHEY and CDR2 SVGEGT. The CDR3 sequence: CASSYRQGLNSPLHF. CDR3 bases: TGTGCCAGCAGTTACCGTCAGGGACTTAATTCACCCCTCCACTTT.

The CDR3 DNA reads TGTGCCAGCAGTCCGACCTCTGGCTGGGGTAATCAGCCCCAGCATTTT. It specifies CASSPTSGWGNQPQHF. The chain joins TRBV7-6 to TRBJ1-5; no reliable D call. Trimming pared 6 bases from V and 4 bases from J, leaving 19 bases between. The CDR3 consists of 16 residues. Germline values: CDR1 SGHVS, CDR2 FNYEAQ.

The V and J genes are TRBV7-2 and TRBJ1-4; D gene unclear. This CDR3 region has 15 residues. The V gene's germline CDR1 is SGHTA and CDR2 FQGNSA. Deletions cut 0 bases from V and 13 bases from J, with 18 bases between. The chain's CDR3 is CASSLATDIGGRLFF. CDR3 in DNA: TGTGCCAGCAGCTTAGCCACCGACATAGGAGGGAGACTGTTTTTT.

This clone occurred once. The rearrangement links TRBV11-2 to TRBJ1-1; D gene uncertain. The CDR3 length is 11 residues. V lost 5 bases, J lost 1 base, and 2 bases lay in between. CDR1 SGHAT and CDR2 FQNNGV come from the germline V gene. CDR3 loop: CASSGNTEAFF. DNA of the CDR3: TGTGCCAGCAGCGGGAACACTGAAGCTTTCTTT.

This rearrangement joins TRBV15 to TRBJ1-2, with 8 positions matching TRBD1. From germline, CDR1 is LNHNV and CDR2 YYDKDF (reference sequence). The CDR3 covers 14 residues. Trimming at V came to 1 base and at J to 6 bases, leaving 4 bases not matched to a gene. CDR3 nucleotides: TGTGCCACCAGCAGAGTTCAGGGGGCGGATGGCTACACCTTC. Translation: CATSRVQGADGYTF.

V and J are TRBV7-2 and TRBJ1-1; D is undetermined. The CDR3 totals 13 residues. The V end was cut by 5 bases, the J end by 5 bases, with 12 bases between. Germline assignment: CDR1 SGHTA and CDR2 FQGNSA. As DNA, the CDR3 is TGTGCCAGCAGCAAATCGGCGGGGACTGAAGCTTTCTTT. It is translated as CASSKSAGTEAFF.

The sample holds one count of this clone. V and J are TRBV3-1 (or the pseudogene TRBV3-2) and TRBJ1-4; D unclear. The CDR3 runs to 14 residues. V lost 4 bases, J lost 7 bases, and 13 bases lay in between. Germline V gene lookup returns CDR1 LGHDT and CDR2 YNNKEL (reference sequence). Here the CDR3 DNA reads TGTGCCAGCAGCCTTTCCATCTCGGGTGAAAAACTGTTTTTT. Translation gives CASSLSISGEKLFF.

The chain recombines TRBV6-5 with TRBJ1-2, with unresolved D. Germline lookup yields CDR1 MNHEY and CDR2 SVGAGI. The CDR3 contains 13 residues. V shed 6 bases and J shed 5 bases, with 13 bases lying between them. This CDR3 reads CASRRTEPYGYTF. The CDR3 bases are TGTGCCAGCAGGAGGACGGAACCATATGGCTACACCTTC.

The chain carries TRBV19 and TRBJ1-1, with 11 bases fitting TRBD1. Germline assignment: CDR1 LNHDA and CDR2 SQIVND (reference sequence). The junction had 14 bases not matched to a gene; V was cut back by 7 bases and J by 10 bases. This CDR3 contains 15 residues. The CDR3 sequence: CASTPFLGQGEGAFF. The CDR3 nucleotides are TGTGCCAGTACACCTTTTCTGGGACAGGGGGAGGGAGCTTTCTTT.

The chain has TRBV7-3 and TRBJ2-2; no clear D gene. Germline CDR1 SGHTA, CDR2 FQGTGA. The CDR3 spans 13 residues. The ends were cut back, 4 bases at V and 6 bases at J, with 9 bases in the middle. This CDR3 reads CASSSISPGELFF. CDR3 DNA: TGTGCCAGCAGCTCGATAAGTCCCGGGGAGCTGTTTTTT. Looking up the rest from reference TRBV7-3 and TRBJ2-2 gives the full variable domain: GAGVSQTPSNKVTEKGKYVELRCDPISGHTALYWYRQSLGQGPEFLIYFQGTGAADDSGLPNDRFFAVRPEGSVSTLKIQRTERGDSAVYLCASSSISPGELFFGEGSRLTVL.

The V gene is TRBV7-8, the J gene TRBJ1-5; D gene unclear. The germline V gene encodes CDR1 SGHVS and CDR2 FQNEAQ. The ends were cut back, 2 bases at V and 0 bases at J, with 11 bases in the middle. This CDR3 is built from 16 residues. The DNA of the CDR3 is TGTGCCAGCAGCTTACTGGACGGGGATAGCAATCAGCCCCAGCATTTT. Translating gives CASSLLDGDSNQPQHF. Drawing the rest from reference TRBV7-8 and TRBJ1-5, the complete variable domain is GAGVSQSPRYKVAKRGQDVALRCDPISGHVSLFWYQQALGQGPEFLTYFQNEAQLDKSGLPSDRFFAERPEGSVSTLKIQRTQQEDSAVYLCASSLLDGDSNQPQHFGDGTRLSIL.

This rearrangement joins TRBV19 to TRBJ2-7; D may be TRBD2 (6 bases). The CDR3 spans 14 residues. V was pared by 5 bases and J by 1 base, with 12 bases between. Germline CDR1 reads LNHDA; CDR2 reads SQIVND (reference sequence). Here the CDR3 reads CASSHPGLSYEQYF. Here the CDR3 DNA reads TGTGCCAGTAGTCATCCGGGACTGTCCTACGAGCAGTACTTC.

V usage is TRBV9 and J usage is TRBJ2-5; 8 positions match TRBD1. Germline loops: CDR1 SGDLS, CDR2 YYNGEE. Trimming cost V 3 bases and J 5 bases; bases outside gene matches: 6. The CDR3 is made up of 14 amino acids. CDR3 protein: CASSAQGAGETQYF. The CDR3 bases are TGTGCCAGCAGCGCCCAGGGGGCAGGGGAGACCCAGTACTTC. The entire variable domain, with the rest obtained from reference TRBV9 and TRBJ2-5, is as follows: DSGVTQTPKHLITATGQRVTLRCSPRSGDLSVYWYQQSLDQGLQFLIQYYNGEERAKGNILERFSAQQFPDLHSELNLSSLELGDSALYFCASSAQGAGETQYFGPGTRLLVL.

There are a few counts of this clone. V and J are TRBV3-1 (or the pseudogene TRBV3-2) and TRBJ2-2; no definite D call. V lost 4 bases and J 3 bases, leaving 6 bases between the germline ends. The CDR3 length is 13 residues. The germline CDR1 and CDR2 sequences are LGHDT and YNNKEL (reference sequence). The CDR3 here is CASSPHDTGELFF. The CDR3 DNA follows: TGTGCCAGCAGCCCTCACGACACCGGGGAGCTGTTTTTT.

CDR3 in DNA: TGTGCCAGCTCACCAAGACAGCTTTATGGCTACACCTTC. Translating it yields CASSPRQLYGYTF. The V gene is TRBV18, the J gene TRBJ1-2, with D maybe TRBD1 (5 bases). The V gene's germline CDR1 is KGHSH and CDR2 LQKENI. V was pared by 2 bases and J by 5 bases, with 9 bases between. The CDR3 contains 13 residues.

The rearrangement links TRBV5-1 to TRBJ2-1; no firm D call. The V gene lost 7 bases and the J gene lost 7 bases, with 15 bases spanning the gap. This CDR3 is built from 13 residues. The germline V gene encodes CDR1 SGHRS and CDR2 YFSETQ. The CDR3 is CASVRSPENEQFF. As DNA, the CDR3 is TGCGCCAGCGTGCGGTCGCCTGAGAATGAGCAGTTCTTC.

A word on this clone: Compared with germline, one end of the junction differs, possibly owing to a read error. The J gene is TRBJ1-2, the V gene TRBV7-6; D call uncertain. Per the germline V gene, CDR1 is SGHVS and CDR2 is FNYEAQ. The CDR3 runs 10 residues. The CDR3 is CASRDRLPPF. The DNA of the CDR3 is TGTGCCAGCAGGGATAGACTCCCGCCCTTC.

The genes are TRBV4-3 and TRBJ2-1; 12 bases are a match to TRBD2. The CDR3 is made up of 18 amino acids. V was clipped by 1 base and J by 3 bases; unmatched bases: 7. Germline V gives CDR1 LGHNA, CDR2 YSLEER. The CDR3 DNA is TGCGCCAGCAGCCAAGGACTAGCGGGAGCCACGAACTACAATGAGCAGTTCTTC. Translated, it gives CASSQGLAGATNYNEQFF.

V is TRBV9 and J is TRBJ2-2, with D maybe TRBD2 (5 bases). The CDR3 runs to 16 residues. Germline V gives CDR1 SGDLS, CDR2 YYNGEE. Deletions cut 2 bases from V and 7 bases from J, with 18 bases between. CDR3 amino acids: CASSVKQSPGGGELFF. The CDR3 nucleotides read TGTGCCAGCAGCGTGAAACAGTCCCCAGGAGGCGGGGAGCTGTTTTTT.

The gene calls are TRBV18 and TRBJ1-5; D gene uncertain. The CDR3 contains 13 residues. CDR1 and CDR2 from the germline V gene are KGHSH and LQKENI. Trimming removed 0 bases from V and 7 bases from J, with 7 bases in between. The CDR3 nucleotides are TGTGCCAGCTCACCACCAGGGTTGCAGCCCCAGCATTTT. This encodes CASSPPGLQPQHF.

This clone was found a few times. This chain joins TRBV29-1 and TRBJ2-5, with D perhaps TRBD1 (5 bases). The CDR3 is made up of 13 amino acids. The V end was cut by 5 bases, the J end by 2 bases, with 12 bases between. The germline gives CDR1 SQVTM, CDR2 ANQGSEA. CDR3 residues: CSVKGQLQETQYF. Here the CDR3 DNA reads TGCAGCGTTAAGGGGCAGTTACAAGAGACCCAGTACTTC.

The V gene is TRBV2, the J gene TRBJ2-2, with 7 bases fitting TRBD1. This CDR3 is 15 amino acids long. V lost 7 bases to trimming and J lost 0 bases; unmatched junction nucleotides: 5. From germline, CDR1 is SNHLY and CDR2 FYNNEI. The CDR3 DNA reads as TGTGCCAGCAAGAACGGACAGGCGAACACCGGGGAGCTGTTTTTT. Amino acids: CASKNGQANTGELFF.

The chain recombines TRBV23-1 with TRBJ2-4; no firm D call. TRBV23-1 is recorded as an ORF, its role being uncertain. V was clipped by 2 bases and J by 2 bases, with 7 bases between them. There are 14 residues in the CDR3. This CDR3 is CASSQGYTKNIQYF. Written as DNA, the CDR3 is TGCGCCAGCAGTCAAGGGTACACCAAAAACATTCAGTACTTC.

The rearrangement links TRBV11-2 to TRBJ1-5, with D tentatively TRBD1 (5 bases). The ends were cut back, 5 bases at V and 6 bases at J, with 11 bases in the middle. From germline, CDR1 is SGHAT and CDR2 FQNNGV. The CDR3 extends over 13 amino acids. Here the CDR3 reads CASSPPGGQPQHF. CDR3 bases: TGTGCCAGCAGCCCCCCCGGGGGTCAGCCCCAGCATTTT.

This clone was recorded only once. The chain has TRBV2 and TRBJ1-1; D call uncertain. This CDR3 has 11 residues. The germline V gene encodes CDR1 SNHLY and CDR2 FYNNEI. V dropped 3 bases and J dropped 6 bases, with 5 bases sitting between them. In DNA form, the CDR3 reads TGTGCCAGCAGTGAGGAGGCTGAAGCTTTCTTT. It yields the protein CASSEEAEAFF.

The genes are TRBV29-1 and TRBJ2-3, with D perhaps being TRBD1 or TRBD2 (5 bases each). The CDR3 has 12 residues. The V end lost 7 bases, the J end lost 4 bases, and 12 bases lay between the germline ends. Germline lookup yields CDR1 SQVTM and CDR2 ANQGSEA. The CDR3 nucleotides are TGCAGCGCTAGGGGAGTGGCAGATACGCAGTATTTT. This encodes CSARGVADTQYF.

The rearrangement uses TRBV5-1 and TRBJ1-1; 8 bases are a match to TRBD1. The junction had 3 bases not matched to a gene; V was cut back by 1 base and J by 1 base. Per the germline V gene, CDR1 is SGHRS and CDR2 is YFSETQ. This CDR3 has 15 amino acids. DNA of the CDR3: TGCGCCAGCAGCTTGCAAGGACAGGGGAACACTGAAGCTTTCTTT. Translating gives CASSLQGQGNTEAFF. The complete variable domain, with remaining parts taken from reference TRBV5-1 and TRBJ1-1, reads KAGVTQTPRYLIKTRGQQVTLSCSPISGHRSVSWYQQTPGQGLQFLFEYFSETQRNKGNFPGRFSGRQFSNSRSEMNVSTLELGDSALYLCASSLQGQGNTEAFFGQGTRLTVV.

The chain couples TRBV11-3 to TRBJ2-2, with D perhaps being TRBD1 or TRBD2 (5 bases each). Germline lookup yields CDR1 SGHNT and CDR2 YENEEA. The CDR3 runs 17 residues. The ends were cut back, 1 base at V and 2 bases at J, with 14 bases in the middle. CDR3 coding DNA: TGTGCCAGCAGCTTAGCTTTCGGGGCGAGAAACACCGGGGAGCTGTTTTTT. Translated: CASSLAFGARNTGELFF.

The chain has TRBV5-1 and TRBJ1-1, with TRBD1 matching 7 bases. Germline V CDR1 and CDR2: SGHRS, YFSETQ. The CDR3 runs to 13 residues. Unmatched junction bases numbered 6, after V lost 7 bases and J lost 3 bases. The CDR3: CASGEGADTEAFF. CDR3 coding DNA: TGCGCCAGCGGTGAGGGGGCTGACACTGAAGCTTTCTTT.

This clone was observed a few times. This rearrangement joins TRBV7-9 to TRBJ1-2, with D uncertain. V dropped 1 base and J dropped 6 bases, with 6 bases sitting between them. The germline gives CDR1 SEHNR, CDR2 FQNEAQ (reference sequence). The CDR3 extends over 12 amino acids. The CDR3 DNA sequence: TGTGCCAGCAGCTTAGACGGAGATGGCTACACCTTC. Its translation is CASSLDGDGYTF.